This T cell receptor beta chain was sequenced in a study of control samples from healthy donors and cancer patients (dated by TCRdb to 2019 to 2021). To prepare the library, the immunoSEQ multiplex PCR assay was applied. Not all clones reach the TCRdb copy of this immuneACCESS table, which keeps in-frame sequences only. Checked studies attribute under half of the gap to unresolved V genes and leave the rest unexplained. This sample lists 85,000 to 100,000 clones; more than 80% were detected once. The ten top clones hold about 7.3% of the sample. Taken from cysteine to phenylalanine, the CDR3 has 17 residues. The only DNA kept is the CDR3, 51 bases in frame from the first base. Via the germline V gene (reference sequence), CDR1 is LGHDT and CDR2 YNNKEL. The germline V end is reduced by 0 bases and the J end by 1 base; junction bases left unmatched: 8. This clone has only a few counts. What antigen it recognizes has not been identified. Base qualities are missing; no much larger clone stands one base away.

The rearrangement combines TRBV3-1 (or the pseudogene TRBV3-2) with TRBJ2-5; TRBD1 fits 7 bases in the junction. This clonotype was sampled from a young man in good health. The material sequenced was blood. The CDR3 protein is CASSQERKGARQETQYF. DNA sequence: TGTGCCAGCAGCCAAGAGCGAAAGGGGGCGCGCCAAGAGACCCAGTACTTC.